This is a list of T cell receptor beta chains from one sample in a study of radiotherapy plus CTLA-4 blockade in lung cancer. The assay was immunoSEQ multiplex PCR, and TCRdb's table has in-frame clones only and misses some. The table has about 84,000 clones, about two thirds seen once. The starting material was peripheral blood, obtained from a patient treated with radiotherapy plus ipilimumab. All receptors come from a human donor with non-small cell lung cancer that progressed on radiotherapy plus ipilimumab. The CDR3 runs from the conserved cysteine through the conserved F or W. D genes are given only for firm matches. Some rows have no size entry. The others give once, few or many, or a class for an expanded clone.

size: once
J: TRBJ2-7
V: TRBV6-5
D: NA
DNA: TGTGCCAGCAATGGCGGGACGGCCTACGAGCAGTACTTC
CDR3: CASNGGTAYEQYF

size: NA
J: TRBJ2-7
V: TRBV4-2
D: TRBD2
DNA: TGTGCCAGCAGCCAAGCCAGGACTAGCAACTACGAGCAGTACTTC
CDR3: CASSQARTSNYEQYF

size: NA
J: TRBJ1-4
V: TRBV7-6
D: NA
DNA: TGTGCCAGCAGCTTAGAAACAGCAACTAATGAAAAACTGTTTTTT
CDR3: CASSLETATNEKLFF

size: NA
J: TRBJ2-2
V: TRBV5-1
D: TRBD1
DNA: TGCGCCAGCAGCTTAGGGACAGGGGACACCGGGGAGCTGTTTTTT
CDR3: CASSLGTGDTGELFF

size: few
J: TRBJ2-1
V: TRBV18
D: TRBD1
DNA: TGTGCCAGCTCACCAGACAGGGATGAGCAGTTCTTC
CDR3: CASSPDRDEQFF

size: NA
J: TRBJ2-5
V: TRBV7-3
D: TRBD1
DNA: TGTGCCAGCAGCCCAACCCCCGGGACAGGGGAGACCCAGTACTTC
CDR3: CASSPTPGTGETQYF

size: NA
J: TRBJ1-1
V: TRBV13
D: NA
DNA: TGTGCCAGCAGCTCAATCCCCGATGGGTTGACTGAAGCTTTCTTT
CDR3: CASSSIPDGLTEAFF

size: NA
J: TRBJ2-3
V: TRBV7-7
D: TRBD1
DNA: TGTGCCAGCAGCCGCAGGGACAGGAGCACAGATACGCAGTATTTT
CDR3: CASSRRDRSTDTQYF

size: NA
J: TRBJ2-1
V: TRBV2
D: NA
DNA: TGTGCCAGCACGCGAAGCTTAGCGGTTTCCTACAATGAGCAGTTCTTC
CDR3: CASTRSLAVSYNEQFF

size: NA
J: TRBJ2-1
V: TRBV7-9
D: NA
DNA: TGTGCCAGCAGCTTGGGGGGTTTGGGCAATGAGCAGTTCTTC
CDR3: CASSLGGLGNEQFF

size: NA
J: TRBJ2-2
V: TRBV9
D: TRBD1
DNA: TGTGCCAGCAGCGTAGACAGGGGGCCGAACACCGGGGAGCTGTTTTTT
CDR3: CASSVDRGPNTGELFF

size: NA
J: TRBJ2-7
V: TRBV9
D: NA
DNA: TGTGCCAGCAGCGTAGAGGACGGGGGACCTTACGAGCAGTACTTC
CDR3: CASSVEDGGPYEQYF

size: NA
J: TRBJ1-2
V: TRBV7-9
D: NA
DNA: TGTGCCAGCAGCTTGTTGTATGGCTACACCTTC
CDR3: CASSLLYGYTF

size: NA
J: TRBJ2-3
V: TRBV5-8
D: TRBD1
DNA: TGTGCCAGCAGCTTGGCCGGGACAGGGCCAGATACGCAGTATTTT
CDR3: CASSLAGTGPDTQYF

size: few
J: TRBJ2-7
V: TRBV19
D: TRBD1
DNA: TGTGCCAGTAGTTTCGACATAATCCGGGACAGGGTTTCCTACGAGCAGTACTTC
CDR3: CASSFDIIRDRVSYEQYF

size: few
J: TRBJ1-5
V: TRBV7-9
D: NA
DNA: TGTGCCAGCAGCAAGGATCAGCCCCAGCATTTT
CDR3: CASSKDQPQHF